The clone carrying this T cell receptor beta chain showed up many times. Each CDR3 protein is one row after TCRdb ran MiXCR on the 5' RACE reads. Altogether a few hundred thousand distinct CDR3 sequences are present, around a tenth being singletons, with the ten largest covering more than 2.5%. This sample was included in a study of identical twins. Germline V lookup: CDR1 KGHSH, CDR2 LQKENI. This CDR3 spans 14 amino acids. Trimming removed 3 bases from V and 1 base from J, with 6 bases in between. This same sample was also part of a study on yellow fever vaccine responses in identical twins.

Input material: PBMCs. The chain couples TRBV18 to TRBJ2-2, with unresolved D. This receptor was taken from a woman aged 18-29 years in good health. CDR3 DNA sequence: TGTGCCAGCTCACCGAGACAGAACACCGGGGAGCTGTTTTTT. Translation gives CASSPRQNTGELFF. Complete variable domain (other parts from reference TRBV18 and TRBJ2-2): NAGVMQNPRHLVRRRGQEARLRCSPMKGHSHVYWYRQLPEEGLKFMVYLQKENIIDESGMPKERFSAEFPKEGPSILRIQQVVRGDSAAYFCASSPRQNTGELFFGEGSRLTVL.